A single sample is the source of the 6 T cell receptor beta chains below, sequenced in a study of identical twins. TCRdb processed the 5' RACE reads anew with MiXCR; each CDR3 protein has one entry. The profile shows 350,000 to 600,000 distinct CDR3 sequences, over 12% of them singletons. These data were also reused for a study on yellow fever vaccine responses in identical twins.

The sample taken for sequencing was CD4+ T cells sorted from blood. These receptors were obtained from a woman aged 18-29 years in good health.

This clonotype was seen only a few times. The chain carries TRBV2 and TRBJ1-2; 7 bases are shared with TRBD1. The length of the CDR3 is 13 residues. CDR1 and CDR2 (germline): SNHLY, FYNNEI. The junction had 3 bases not matched to a gene; V was cut back by 8 bases and J by 0 bases. In nucleotides, the CDR3 is TGTGCCAGCCGCGGGACAGCTAACTATGGCTACACCTTC. Residues: CASRGTANYGYTF.

This clonotype was picked up a small number of times. The CDR3 DNA is TGTGCCAGCAGTGAGGAACCGAGCTCCTACGAGCAGTACTTC. This sequence encodes CASSEEPSSYEQYF. The chain couples TRBV28 to TRBJ2-7; D ambiguous. This CDR3 spans 14 amino acids. V was trimmed by 5 bases and J by 0 bases, leaving 11 bases between them. The V gene's germline CDR1 is MDHEN and CDR2 SYDVKM.

There are a few counts of this clonotype. CDR3 nucleotides: TGTGCCAGCAGTGAAGGGAGTTTAGTTCGGTTCTTC. Translation gives CASSEGSLVRFF. The rearrangement links TRBV2 to TRBJ2-1; unclear D gene. The ends were cut back, 1 base at V and 15 bases at J, with 13 bases in the middle. The CDR3 contains 12 residues. CDR1 is SNHLY, CDR2 FYNNEI, per germline.

This clonotype showed up just a few times. This chain uses TRBV11-2 with TRBJ2-7; TRBD2 matches 10 bases. The CDR3 extends over 14 amino acids. Per the germline V gene, CDR1 is SGHAT and CDR2 is FQNNGV. V was clipped by 2 bases and J by 6 bases; unmatched bases: 4. The DNA of the CDR3 is TGTGCCAGCAGCTTATTAGCGGGAGGACTCGAGCAGTACTTC. Protein sequence: CASSLLAGGLEQYF.

This clonotype appeared a few times. The chain carries TRBV20-1 and TRBJ2-2; 9 bases are shared with TRBD2. The junction had 3 bases not matched to a gene; V was cut back by 2 bases and J by 5 bases. This CDR3 region has 14 residues. Germline V CDR1 and CDR2: DFQATT, SNEGSKA (reference sequence). Written as DNA, the CDR3 is TGCAGTGCTAGATCGGCGGGAGGGACCGGGGAGCTGTTTTTT. Translated: CSARSAGGTGELFF.

V and J are TRBV11-2 and TRBJ1-5, with D possibly TRBD1 on 5 matching bases. Germline V gene data show CDR1 as SGHAT and CDR2 as FQNNGV. The CDR3 is 16 amino acids. Trimming removed 5 bases at V and 0 bases at J, with 14 bases between. Written as DNA, the CDR3 is TGTGCCAGCAGCCTCCGTGGGGGAGTTAGCAATCAGCCCCAGCATTTT. Translated: CASSLRGGVSNQPQHF.